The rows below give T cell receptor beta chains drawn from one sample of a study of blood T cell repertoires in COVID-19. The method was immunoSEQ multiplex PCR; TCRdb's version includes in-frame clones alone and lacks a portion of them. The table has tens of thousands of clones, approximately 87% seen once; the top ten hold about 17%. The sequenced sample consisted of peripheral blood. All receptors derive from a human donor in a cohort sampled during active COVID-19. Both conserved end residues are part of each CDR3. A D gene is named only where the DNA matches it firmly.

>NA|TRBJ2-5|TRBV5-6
CASSLVGSGAQETQYF
TGTGCCAGCAGCTTGGTGGGTAGCGGCGCTCAAGAGACCCAGTACTTC
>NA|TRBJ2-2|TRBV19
CASSWAGDTGELFF
TGTGCCAGTAGTTGGGCAGGTGACACCGGGGAGCTGTTTTTT
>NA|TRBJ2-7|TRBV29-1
CSVEDDTSEQYF
TGCAGCGTTGAAGATGACACAAGCGAGCAGTACTTC
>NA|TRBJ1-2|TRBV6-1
CASSEGPINYGYTF
TGTGCCAGCAGTGAAGGTCCTATCAACTATGGCTACACCTTC
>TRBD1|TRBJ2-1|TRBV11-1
CASSLGGQGMYNEQFF
TGTGCCAGCAGCTTGGGGGGACAGGGGATGTACAATGAGCAGTTCTTC
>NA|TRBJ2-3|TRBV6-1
CASSETAGRDTQYF
TGTGCCAGCAGTGAAACTGCAGGGCGGGATACGCAGTATTTT
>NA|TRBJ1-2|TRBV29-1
CSVLAGAYGYTF
TGCAGCGTTCTCGCAGGGGCTTATGGCTACACCTTC
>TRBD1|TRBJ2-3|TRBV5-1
CASSLQGATSADTQYF
TGCGCCAGCAGCTTACAGGGGGCCACGTCGGCAGATACGCAGTATTTT
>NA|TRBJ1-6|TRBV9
CASSVEGGEGSPLHF
TGTGCCAGCAGCGTAGAGGGGGGGGAGGGTTCACCCCTCCACTTT
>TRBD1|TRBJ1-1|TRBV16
CASSQLYRGDTEAFF
TGTGCCAGCAGCCAATTATACAGGGGAGACACTGAAGCTTTCTTT